This T cell receptor beta chain came from a study of blood T cell repertoires in COVID-19. Looking at the study overall: COVID-19 samples, acute and convalescent, were from the United States, Italy and Spain. The analysed material was cDNA or gDNA that came from T cells, B-cell-depleted T cells, or PBMCs.

Trimming cost V 5 bases and J 5 bases; bases outside gene matches: 7. From germline, CDR1 is SGHVS and CDR2 FNYEAQ. There are 15 residues in the CDR3. Methods used by the authors: For nucleated cells, counts were estimated from reference gene primer amplification. Produced via immunoSEQ multiplex PCR; TCRdb's table is partial and in-frame only. V, J and clone size reflect that table, while D and trimming were determined from the DNA. Of more than 75,000 clones listed, roughly 88% are singletons. Sequenced input: peripheral blood. V is TRBV7-6 and J is TRBJ2-1, with 9 nucleotides matching TRBD1. The source of this sequence is a man aged 60-69 years with acute or convalescent COVID-19. The CDR3 is CASSPPRTGDNEQFF. As DNA, the CDR3 is TGTGCCAGCAGCCCTCCCCGGACAGGGGACAATGAGCAGTTCTTC.